Listed below are T cell receptor beta chains from one sample, sequenced in a study of blood T cell repertoires in COVID-19. Sequencing used immunoSEQ multiplex PCR; TCRdb keeps in-frame clones, though not all of them. This table holds 200,000 to 250,000 clones, 80% to 90% found once. Source material: peripheral blood. These TCRs come from a man aged 35 to 55 with acute or convalescent COVID-19. Each CDR3 is given with its conserved first and last residue. The D gene is left open where the match is weak. The listing skips clone size in some rows; elsewhere it reads once, few, many or a size class.

>TRBV28|-|-|TRBJ2-7|13
CASSFLLAYEQYF
TGTGCCAGCAGTTTCCTGTTAGCCTACGAGCAGTACTTC
>TRBV4-1|-|TRBD2|TRBJ2-2|17
CASSQGTSQAFTGELFF
TGCGCCAGCAGCCAGGGGACTAGCCAGGCCTTTACCGGGGAGCTGTTTTTT
>TRBV7-3|-|TRBD1|TRBJ2-7|16
CASSLTLHRGSYEQYF
TGTGCCAGCAGCTTAACGCTGCACAGGGGATCCTACGAGCAGTACTTC
>TRBV2|once|-|TRBJ1-1|14
CASSENMGGTEAFF
TGTGCCAGCAGTGAAAATATGGGGGGCACTGAAGCTTTCTTT
>TRBV6-5|few|-|TRBJ1-1|15
CASSYSLGGNTEAFF
TGTGCCAGCAGTTACTCCCTCGGGGGGAACACTGAAGCTTTCTTT
>TRBV5-6|-|TRBD1|TRBJ2-2|15
CASSSGTGRTGELFF
TGTGCCAGCAGCTCCGGGACAGGGCGAACCGGGGAGCTGTTTTTT
>TRBV5-4|-|-|TRBJ2-5|15
CASSPTGRDEETQYF
TGTGCCAGCAGCCCCACGGGAAGGGATGAAGAGACCCAGTACTTC
>TRBV3-1/TRBV3-2|-|TRBD2|TRBJ2-7|13
CASSQGGAYEQYF
TGTGCCAGCAGCCAGGGGGGGGCCTACGAGCAGTACTTC
>TRBV2|-|-|TRBJ1-1|12
CASSEWGAEAFF
TGTGCCAGCAGTGAATGGGGGGCTGAAGCTTTCTTT
>TRBV28|-|TRBD2|TRBJ2-5|15
CASSSLAGGQETQYF
TGTGCCAGCAGTTCGCTAGCGGGCGGTCAAGAGACCCAGTACTTC
>TRBV15|-|-|TRBJ1-4|14
CATSRDRGSEKLFF
TGTGCCACCAGCAGAGACAGGGGATCTGAAAAACTGTTTTTT
>TRBV3-1/TRBV3-2|-|-|TRBJ2-2|16
CASSRQTTSNTGELFF
TGTGCCAGCAGCCGACAGACGACTTCTAACACCGGGGAGCTGTTTTTT